This TCR beta chain appears in the sequencing data of a study of OX40 agonist ivuxolimab in advanced cancers. The overall study: All patients had ivuxolimab intravenously every 2 weeks at 0.01 to 10 mg/kg. Patients with prior anti-PD-1, anti-PD-L1 or anti-CTLA-4 therapy were eligible; about 41% had some. General study findings and limits: With doses of 0.1 to 3.0 mg/kg, CD4+ and CD8+ blood T cells had undergone clonal expansion by week 6.

Sequenced by immunoSEQ multiplex PCR; TCRdb stores in-frame clones only, minus some. The data hold about 100,000 clones, with 80% to 95% observed a single time. The ends lost 7 bases at V and 8 bases at J; junction bases unmatched: 12. The germline V gene has CDR1 SGHTS and CDR2 YDEGEE. This CDR3 is 14 amino acids long. The study sampled blood at baseline, cycle 4 day 1, and cycle 7 day 1. Remarks on this clone: Its target is unknown.

The source material was CD4+ or CD8+ T cells sorted from blood, sampled in a trial of the OX40 agonist ivuxolimab. This TCR came from an adult with an advanced solid tumor such as melanoma, head and neck, liver or kidney cancer. The chain is built from TRBV5-8 and TRBJ1-2, with 9 bases lining up with TRBD1. Here the CDR3 reads CASFLRDRVGGYTF. The CDR3 DNA sequence: TGTGCCAGCTTTCTCCGGGACAGGGTTGGAGGCTACACCTTC.